What follows is one TCR beta chain and its context. Antigen specificity is unknown. Healthy bone marrow donors supplied every sample. There are 14 residues in the CDR3. Germline loops: CDR1 MNHEY, CDR2 SVGAGI. Deletions cut 1 base from V and 0 bases from J, with 6 bases between. With 60 Vbeta and 13 Jbeta primers, the PCR was carried out. Data came from immunoSEQ multiplex PCR; TCRdb stores just in-frame clones and leaves some out. The sample lists 90,000 to 110,000 clones, more than 80% occurring once. This record belongs to a study of cytomegalovirus exposure and HLA in healthy donors. Whole-study results and caveats: There was a cluster of highly shared sequence variants that was likely a sequencing artifact. Reports credit the classifier with highly specific, highly sensitive diagnosis of cytomegalovirus status. CMV serostatus alone was available as immune exposure information.

The chain recombines TRBV6-5 with TRBJ2-5; possibly TRBD2 for D (5 bases). This clonotype originated in a man aged 18 to 35 in good health and CMV-seronegative. Sample: PBMCs. The DNA of the CDR3 is TGTGCCAGCAGTTACTACGGGGACCAAGAGACCCAGTACTTC. It translates to CASSYYGDQETQYF.